These T cell receptor beta chains were read from a single sample in a study of blood T cells in healthy people across ages. From the 5' RACE reads, TCRdb called clonotypes with MiXCR, one entry per CDR3 protein. The sample has fewer than 750,000 distinct CDR3 sequences; roughly 48% are singletons. The sample consisted of blood. These receptors were obtained from an older man in good health. Both conserved end residues are trimmed from each CDR3.

v_gene | CDR3aa
TRBV6-6 | ASVQGSTYNEQF
TRBV2 | ASSDRDWRRDEQF
TRBV20-1 | SALMSADTQY
TRBV28 | ASTLTAGGPGNEQF
TRBV3-1 | ASSQVPDGYT
TRBV6-6 | ASNYGGSYYEQY
TRBV9 | ASSARAQGETQY
TRBV20-1 | SARDYGTGIAEAF
TRBV6-6 | ASRTWDSYQPQH
TRBV27 | ASSFAGQTYEQY
TRBV6-6 | ASTSGQTTYNEQY
TRBV24-1 | ATSGTGTSAYNEQF
TRBV7-2 | ASSLGRGDSPLH
TRBV20-1 | SAPKASTGNTEAF
TRBV20-1 | SARAAGSYEQY
TRBV27 | ASSSPPRTSGREVEQY
TRBV20-1 | SASGRLNTEAF
TRBV27 | ASSLLAGGSDTQY
TRBV20-1 | SARDEFRPLPYNEQF
TRBV4-1 | ASSQETRFSYEQY
TRBV29-1 | SGRTGGSYEQY